This T cell receptor beta chain was observed in a study of vaccination effects on CD4 cells after COVID-19. Peptide-pool stimulation followed by sequencing identified expanded antigen-specific CD4+ clonotypes in the ViraFEST assay. Subsequent to approximately 11 days of culture, CD4+ T cells were isolated. Two doses of either BNT162b2 or mRNA-1273 were given to each participant. Having tested negative for nucleocapsid antibodies, the vaccine recipients showed no prior SARS-CoV-2 infection. The researchers cultured 1.5 million to 2 million PBMC per well with 8 to 10 IU/ml IL-2 and 7.5 to 10 ug/ml peptides. Germline CDR1 and CDR2: GTSNPN and SVGIG (reference sequence). This CDR3 has 17 residues. Trimming took 1 base from V and 8 from J, leaving 26 bases between them. Turning to this clone: Its target is not known.

Data came from immunoSEQ multiplex PCR; TCRdb stores just in-frame clones and leaves some out. The sample has about 38,000 clones; around 80% are singletons. Broader study findings: Long after vaccination, the clones induced by infection and by vaccine shrank markedly in size.

The sequence derives from a human donor who received a COVID-19 vaccine. Some clones in this sample may be carry-over from other donors' samples. V usage is TRBV30 and J usage is TRBJ1-1; tentative D call: TRBD1 (5 bases). The sample consisted of CD4+ T cells from PBMCs cultured with HCoV-NL63 spike peptides, taken after COVID-19 vaccination. The CDR3 sequence is CAWSGGVWFRGRVEAFF. CDR3 sequence (DNA): TGTGCCTGGAGTGGAGGGGTATGGTTTAGGGGACGGGTCGAAGCTTTCTTT.